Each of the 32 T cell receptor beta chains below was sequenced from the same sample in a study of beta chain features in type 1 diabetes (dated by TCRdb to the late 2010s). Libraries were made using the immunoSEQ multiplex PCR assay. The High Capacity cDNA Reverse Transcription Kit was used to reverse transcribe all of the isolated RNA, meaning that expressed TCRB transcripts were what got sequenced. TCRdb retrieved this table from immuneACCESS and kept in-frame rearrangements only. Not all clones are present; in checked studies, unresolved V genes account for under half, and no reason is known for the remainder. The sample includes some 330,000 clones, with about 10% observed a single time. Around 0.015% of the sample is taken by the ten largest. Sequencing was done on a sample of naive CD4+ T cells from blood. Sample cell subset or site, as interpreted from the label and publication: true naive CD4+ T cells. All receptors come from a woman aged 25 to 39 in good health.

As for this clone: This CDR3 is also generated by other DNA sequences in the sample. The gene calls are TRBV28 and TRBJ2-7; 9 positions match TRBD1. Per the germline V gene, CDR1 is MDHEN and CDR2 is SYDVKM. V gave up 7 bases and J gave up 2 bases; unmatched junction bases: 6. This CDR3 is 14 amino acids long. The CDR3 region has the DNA TGTGCCAGCACTTCGGGACAGGGAACCTACGAGCAGTACTTC. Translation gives CASTSGQGTYEQYF.

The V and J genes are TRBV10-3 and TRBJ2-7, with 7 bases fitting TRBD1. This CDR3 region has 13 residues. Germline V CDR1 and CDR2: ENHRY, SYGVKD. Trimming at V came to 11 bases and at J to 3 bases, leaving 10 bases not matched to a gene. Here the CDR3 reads CASRGDRVYEQYF. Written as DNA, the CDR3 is TGTGCCTCCCGCGGAGACAGGGTCTACGAGCAGTACTTC.

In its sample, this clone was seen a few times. Written as DNA, the CDR3 is TGTGCCTGGGGAAGGAGGGTCGAAGCTTTCTTT. Translated, it gives CAWGRRVEAFF. V usage is TRBV30 and J usage is TRBJ1-1; D call uncertain. Between the trimmed V and J ends, which lost 5 bases and 8 bases, there was a span of 12 bases. This CDR3 spans 11 amino acids. The germline gives CDR1 GTSNPN, CDR2 SVGIG (reference sequence).

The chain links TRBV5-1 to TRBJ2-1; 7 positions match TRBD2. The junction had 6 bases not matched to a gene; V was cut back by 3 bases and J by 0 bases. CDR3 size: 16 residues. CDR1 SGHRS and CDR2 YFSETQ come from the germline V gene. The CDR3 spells CASSWASGSSYNEQFF. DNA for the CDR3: TGCGCCAGCAGCTGGGCTAGCGGCAGCTCCTACAATGAGCAGTTCTTC.

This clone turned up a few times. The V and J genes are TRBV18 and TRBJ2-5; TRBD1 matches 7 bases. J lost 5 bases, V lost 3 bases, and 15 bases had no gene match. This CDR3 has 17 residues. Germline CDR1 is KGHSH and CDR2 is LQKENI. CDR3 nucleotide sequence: TGTGCCAGCTCACCCTGGGCCGGACAGGTGGGGGAGGAGACCCAGTACTTC. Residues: CASSPWAGQVGEETQYF. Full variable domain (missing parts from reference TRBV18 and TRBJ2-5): NAGVMQNPRHLVRRRGQEARLRCSPMKGHSHVYWYRQLPEEGLKFMVYLQKENIIDESGMPKERFSAEFPKEGPSILRIQQVVRGDSAAYFCASSPWAGQVGEETQYFGPGTRLLVL.

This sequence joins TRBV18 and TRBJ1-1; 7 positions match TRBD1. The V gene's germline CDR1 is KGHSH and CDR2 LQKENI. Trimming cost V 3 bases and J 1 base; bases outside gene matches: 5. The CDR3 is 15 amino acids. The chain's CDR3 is CASSPRGPGNTEAFF. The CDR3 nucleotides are TGTGCCAGCTCACCGAGGGGGCCGGGGAACACTGAAGCTTTCTTT.

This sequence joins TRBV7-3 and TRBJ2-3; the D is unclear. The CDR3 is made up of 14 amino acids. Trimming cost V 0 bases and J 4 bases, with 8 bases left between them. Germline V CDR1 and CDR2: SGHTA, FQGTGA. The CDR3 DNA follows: TGTGCCAGCAGCTTAACTGTCTTCCCAGATACGCAGTATTTT. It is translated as CASSLTVFPDTQYF.

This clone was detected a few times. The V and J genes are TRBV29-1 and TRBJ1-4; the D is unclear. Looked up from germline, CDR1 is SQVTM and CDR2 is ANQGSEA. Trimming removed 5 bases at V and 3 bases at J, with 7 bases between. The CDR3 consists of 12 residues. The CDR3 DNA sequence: TGCAGCGTTAATACAGCTAATGAAAAACTGTTTTTT. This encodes CSVNTANEKLFF.

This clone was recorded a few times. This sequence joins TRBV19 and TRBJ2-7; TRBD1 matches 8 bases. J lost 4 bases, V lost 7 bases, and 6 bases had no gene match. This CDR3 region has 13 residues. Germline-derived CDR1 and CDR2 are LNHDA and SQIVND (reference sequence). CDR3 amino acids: CASTAGQAYEQYF. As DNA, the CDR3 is TGTGCCAGTACCGCGGGACAGGCTTACGAGCAGTACTTC.

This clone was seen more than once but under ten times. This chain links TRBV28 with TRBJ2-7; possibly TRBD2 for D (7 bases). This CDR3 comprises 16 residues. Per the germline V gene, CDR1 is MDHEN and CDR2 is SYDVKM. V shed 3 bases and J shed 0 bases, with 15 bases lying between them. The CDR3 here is CASSLRGGLSSYEQYF. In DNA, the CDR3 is TGTGCCAGCAGTTTGAGGGGGGGCCTAAGCTCCTACGAGCAGTACTTC.

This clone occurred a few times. CDR3 sequence reads: CASSTTGADLYGYTF. CDR3 nucleotide sequence: TGCGCCAGCAGCACGACAGGCGCTGACCTCTATGGCTACACCTTC. The chain couples TRBV5-1 to TRBJ1-2; weak D call: TRBD1 (6 bases). V lost 4 bases, J lost 4 bases, and 17 bases lay in between. This CDR3 comprises 15 residues. CDR1 is SGHRS and CDR2 is YFSETQ in the germline V gene.

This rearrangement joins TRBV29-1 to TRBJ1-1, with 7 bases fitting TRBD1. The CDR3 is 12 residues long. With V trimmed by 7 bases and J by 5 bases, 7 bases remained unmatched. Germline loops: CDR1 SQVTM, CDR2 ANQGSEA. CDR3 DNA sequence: TGCAGCGGTACAGGGGTTCGTACTGAAGCTTTCTTT. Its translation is CSGTGVRTEAFF. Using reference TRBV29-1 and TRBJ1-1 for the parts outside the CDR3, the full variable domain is SAVISQKPSRDICQRGTSLTIQCQVDSQVTMMFWYRQQPGQSLTLIATANQGSEATYESGFVIDKFPISRPNLTFSTLTVSNMSPEDSSIYLCSGTGVRTEAFFGQGTRLTVV.

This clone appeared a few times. For the CDR3, the DNA is TGTGCCAGCAGCTTAGGGACAGGGGGAGACACTGAAGCTTTCTTT. Translating it yields CASSLGTGGDTEAFF. The chain has TRBV7-9 and TRBJ1-1; 10 positions match TRBD1. Looked up from germline, CDR1 is SEHNR and CDR2 is FQNEAQ (reference sequence). The CDR3 consists of 15 residues. The V gene end was trimmed by 1 base and the J gene end by 3 bases; junction bases not matched to a gene: 2.

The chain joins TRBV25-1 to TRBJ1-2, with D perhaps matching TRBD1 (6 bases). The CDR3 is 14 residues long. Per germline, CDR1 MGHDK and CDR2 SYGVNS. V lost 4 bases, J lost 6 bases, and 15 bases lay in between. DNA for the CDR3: TGTGCCAGCAGTGGGAGGACAGACGTCAATGGCTACACCTTC. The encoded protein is CASSGRTDVNGYTF.

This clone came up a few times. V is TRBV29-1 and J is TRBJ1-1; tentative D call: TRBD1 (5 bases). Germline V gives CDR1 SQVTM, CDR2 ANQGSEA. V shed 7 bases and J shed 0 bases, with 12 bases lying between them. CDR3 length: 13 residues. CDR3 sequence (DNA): TGCAGCGCCCGGACATCCTTGAACACTGAAGCTTTCTTT. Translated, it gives CSARTSLNTEAFF. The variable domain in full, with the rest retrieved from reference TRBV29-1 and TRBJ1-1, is SAVISQKPSRDICQRGTSLTIQCQVDSQVTMMFWYRQQPGQSLTLIATANQGSEATYESGFVIDKFPISRPNLTFSTLTVSNMSPEDSSIYLCSARTSLNTEAFFGQGTRLTVV.

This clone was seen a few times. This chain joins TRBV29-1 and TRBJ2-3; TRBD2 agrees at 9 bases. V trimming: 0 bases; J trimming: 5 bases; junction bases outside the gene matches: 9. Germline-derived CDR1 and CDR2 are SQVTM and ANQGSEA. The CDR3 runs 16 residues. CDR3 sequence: CSVEDPVAGGIDTQYF. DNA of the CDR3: TGCAGCGTTGAAGACCCTGTGGCGGGAGGGATAGATACGCAGTATTTT.

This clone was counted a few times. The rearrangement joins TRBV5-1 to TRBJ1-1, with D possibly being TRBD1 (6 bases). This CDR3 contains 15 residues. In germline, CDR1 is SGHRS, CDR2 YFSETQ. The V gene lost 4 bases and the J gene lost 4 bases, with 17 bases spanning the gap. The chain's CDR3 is CASSPGTPLLTEAFF. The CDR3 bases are TGCGCCAGCAGCCCTGGGACACCTTTACTCACTGAAGCTTTCTTT. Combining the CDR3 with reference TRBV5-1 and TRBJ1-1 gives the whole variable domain KAGVTQTPRYLIKTRGQQVTLSCSPISGHRSVSWYQQTPGQGLQFLFEYFSETQRNKGNFPGRFSGRQFSNSRSEMNVSTLELGDSALYLCASSPGTPLLTEAFFGQGTRLTVV.

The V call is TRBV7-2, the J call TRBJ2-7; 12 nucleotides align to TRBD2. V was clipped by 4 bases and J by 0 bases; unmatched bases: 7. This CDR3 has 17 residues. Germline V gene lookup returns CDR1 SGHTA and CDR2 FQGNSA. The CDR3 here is CASSSRPTSGSSYEQYF. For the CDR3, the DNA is TGTGCCAGCAGCTCTCGCCCGACTAGCGGGAGCTCCTACGAGCAGTACTTC.

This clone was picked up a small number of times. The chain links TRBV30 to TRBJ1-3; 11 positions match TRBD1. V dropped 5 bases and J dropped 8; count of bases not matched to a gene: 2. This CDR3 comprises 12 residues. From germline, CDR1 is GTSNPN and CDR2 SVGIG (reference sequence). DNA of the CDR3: TGTGCCTGGGGACAGGGGGCACACACCATATATTTT. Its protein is CAWGQGAHTIYF.

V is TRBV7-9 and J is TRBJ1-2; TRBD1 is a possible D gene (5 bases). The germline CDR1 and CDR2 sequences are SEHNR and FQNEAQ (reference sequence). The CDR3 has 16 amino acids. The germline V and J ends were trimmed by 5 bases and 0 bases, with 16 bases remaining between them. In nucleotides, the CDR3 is TGTGCCAGCAGCGGAAGACAGTTTAAGGCTAACTATGGCTACACCTTC. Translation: CASSGRQFKANYGYTF.

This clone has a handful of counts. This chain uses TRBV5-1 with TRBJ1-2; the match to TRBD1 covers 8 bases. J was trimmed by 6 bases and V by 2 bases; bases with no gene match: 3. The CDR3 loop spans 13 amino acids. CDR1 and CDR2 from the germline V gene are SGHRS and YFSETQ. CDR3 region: CASSLQGDNGYTF. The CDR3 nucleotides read TGCGCCAGCAGCTTACAGGGGGATAATGGCTACACCTTC.

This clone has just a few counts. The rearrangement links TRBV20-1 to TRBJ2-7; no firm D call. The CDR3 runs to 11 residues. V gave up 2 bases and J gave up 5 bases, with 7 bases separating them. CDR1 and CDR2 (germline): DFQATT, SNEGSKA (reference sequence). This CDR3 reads CSARRRNEQYF. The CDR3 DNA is TGCAGTGCTAGACGGCGGAACGAGCAGTACTTC.

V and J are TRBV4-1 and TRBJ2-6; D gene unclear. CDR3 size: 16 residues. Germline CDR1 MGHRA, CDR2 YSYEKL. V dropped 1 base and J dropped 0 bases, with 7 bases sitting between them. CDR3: CASSQGQGSGANVLTF. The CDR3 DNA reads TGCGCCAGCAGCCAAGGACAAGGCTCTGGGGCCAACGTCCTGACTTTC.

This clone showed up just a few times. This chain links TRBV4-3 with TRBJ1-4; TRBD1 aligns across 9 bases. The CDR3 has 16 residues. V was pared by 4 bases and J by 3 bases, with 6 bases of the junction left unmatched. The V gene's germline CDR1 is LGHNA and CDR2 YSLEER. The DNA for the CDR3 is TGCGCCAGCAGCCGCCTTGGGGACAGGGCTAATGAAAAACTGTTTTTT. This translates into CASSRLGDRANEKLFF.

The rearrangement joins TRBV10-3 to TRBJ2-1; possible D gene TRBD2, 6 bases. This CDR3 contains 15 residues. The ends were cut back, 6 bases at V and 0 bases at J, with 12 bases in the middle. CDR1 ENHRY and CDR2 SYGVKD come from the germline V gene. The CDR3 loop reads CAIRDGSSSYNEQFF. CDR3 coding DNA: TGTGCCATCAGGGACGGGAGTAGCTCCTACAATGAGCAGTTCTTC.

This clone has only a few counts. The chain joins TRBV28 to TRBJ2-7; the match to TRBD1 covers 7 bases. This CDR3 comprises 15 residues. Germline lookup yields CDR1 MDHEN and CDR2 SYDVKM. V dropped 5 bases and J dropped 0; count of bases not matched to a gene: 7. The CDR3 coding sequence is TGTGCCAGCAGTCTCGGGACAGAGAGCTCCTACGAGCAGTACTTC. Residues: CASSLGTESSYEQYF.

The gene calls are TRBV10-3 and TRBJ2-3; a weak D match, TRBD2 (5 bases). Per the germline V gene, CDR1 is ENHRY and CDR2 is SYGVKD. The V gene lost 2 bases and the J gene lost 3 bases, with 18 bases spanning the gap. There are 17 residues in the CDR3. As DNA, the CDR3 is TGTGCCATCAGTGAGCTAGGAGGTTCCGACCCAACAGATACGCAGTATTTT. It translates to CAISELGGSDPTDTQYF.

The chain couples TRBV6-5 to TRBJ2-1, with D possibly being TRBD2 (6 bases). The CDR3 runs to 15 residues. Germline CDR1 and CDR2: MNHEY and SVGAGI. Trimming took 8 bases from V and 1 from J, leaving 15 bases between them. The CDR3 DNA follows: TGTGCCAGCTGTACGCGGGACCCATCCTACAATGAGCAGTTCTTC. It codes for CASCTRDPSYNEQFF.

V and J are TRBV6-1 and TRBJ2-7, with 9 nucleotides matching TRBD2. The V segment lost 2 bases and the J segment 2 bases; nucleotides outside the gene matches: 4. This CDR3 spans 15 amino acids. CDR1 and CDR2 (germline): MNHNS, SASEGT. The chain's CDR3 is CASSEWGGRAYEQYF. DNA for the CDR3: TGTGCCAGCAGTGAATGGGGCGGGAGGGCCTACGAGCAGTACTTC.

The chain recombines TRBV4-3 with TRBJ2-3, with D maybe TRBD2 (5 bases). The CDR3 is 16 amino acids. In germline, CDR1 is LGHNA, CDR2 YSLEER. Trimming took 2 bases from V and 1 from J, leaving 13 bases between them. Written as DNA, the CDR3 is TGCGCCAGCAGCCAAATTCCGGAGGCCGGCACAGATACGCAGTATTTT. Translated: CASSQIPEAGTDTQYF.

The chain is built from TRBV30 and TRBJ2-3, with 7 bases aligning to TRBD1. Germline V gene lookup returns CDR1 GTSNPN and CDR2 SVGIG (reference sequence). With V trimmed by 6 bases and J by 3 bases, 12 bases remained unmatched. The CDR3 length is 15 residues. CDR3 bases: TGTGCCTGCACCAGTACAGGGGTACTGACAGATACGCAGTATTTT. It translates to CACTSTGVLTDTQYF.

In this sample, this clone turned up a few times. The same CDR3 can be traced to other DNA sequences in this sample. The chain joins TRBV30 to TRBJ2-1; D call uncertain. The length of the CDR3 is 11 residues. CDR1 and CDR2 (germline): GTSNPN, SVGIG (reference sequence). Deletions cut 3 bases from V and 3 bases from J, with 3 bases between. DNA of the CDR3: TGTGCCTGGAGGAGCTACAATGAGCAGTTCTTC. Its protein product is CAWRSYNEQFF.